This passage covers 29 T cell receptor beta chains from one sample sequenced in a study of T cells in Graves' hyperthyroidism and ophthalmopathy. The TCR beta CDR3 regions underwent amplification using RNA transcripts as the source. HTBI primers were used for first-round RT-PCR of the TCR CDR3. TCRdb recomputed calls from the multiplex PCR reads with MiXCR, one row per CDR3 protein. The sample lists roughly 580,000 distinct CDR3 sequences; 14% were seen once. Sequences were obtained from blood. These receptors originate from a woman aged 25 to 39 with Graves' hyperthyroidism that later progressed to Graves' ophthalmopathy.

This clonotype showed up many times. CDR3 protein: CASSLRQDEVPLHF. DNA for the CDR3: TGTGCCAGCAGTTTACGGCAGGATGAGGTACCCCTCCACTTT. This sequence joins TRBV27 and TRBJ1-6; D unresolved. The germline V gene has CDR1 MNHEY and CDR2 SMNVEV (reference sequence). This CDR3 has 14 residues. V lost 2 bases and J 12 bases, leaving 14 bases between the germline ends.

This clonotype has at least ten counts. The CDR3 sequence is CATQGASNEKLFF. The CDR3 DNA reads TGTGCCACCCAGGGGGCGTCTAATGAAAAACTGTTTTTT. The chain uses TRBV2 and TRBJ1-4; 8 nucleotides align to TRBD1. V lost 10 bases to trimming and J lost 3 bases; unmatched junction nucleotides: 4. CDR1 is SNHLY and CDR2 is FYNNEI in the germline V gene. This CDR3 is built from 13 residues.

This clonotype was observed a few times. V gene TRBV24-1 combines with J gene TRBJ2-7; 9 positions match TRBD1. The V and J ends lost 5 bases and 2 bases, in that order; junction bases with no gene match: 12. The CDR3 contains 17 residues. Germline lookup yields CDR1 KGHDR and CDR2 SFDVKD. The CDR3 loop reads CATSASPGQGIPYEQYF. DNA of the CDR3: TGTGCCACCAGTGCTTCGCCGGGACAGGGAATCCCCTACGAGCAGTACTTC.

This clonotype was detected many times. The V gene is TRBV7-2, the J gene TRBJ1-3, with TRBD1 as a possible D gene (6 bases). This CDR3 has 16 amino acids. Germline V lookup: CDR1 SGHTA, CDR2 FQGNSA. Trimming left V 3 bases short and J 4 bases short, with 16 bases between. The CDR3, as DNA: TGTGCCAGCAGCTTGGGGGCTTATTTTTCCGGAAACACCATATATTTT. Its translation is CASSLGAYFSGNTIYF.

This clonotype was seen ten or more times. The chain has TRBV27 and TRBJ1-5; 7 nucleotides align to TRBD1. CDR3 length equals 13 residues. V lost 6 bases and J lost 5; bases outside the gene matches: 4. Germline-derived CDR1 and CDR2 are MNHEY and SMNVEV (reference sequence). CDR3 nucleotides: TGTGCCAGCAGCCTCAGGGGGGATCAGCCCCAGCATTTT. This codes for CASSLRGDQPQHF.

The genes are TRBV29-1 and TRBJ1-2, with D unclear. This CDR3 comprises 13 residues. CDR1 is SQVTM and CDR2 is ANQGSEA in the germline V gene. The DNA for the CDR3 is TGCAGTGTTACGGGCCTTGGTAACTATGGCTACACCTTC. Its protein product is CSVTGLGNYGYTF.

This clonotype was seen at least ten times. CDR3 amino acids: CATSDGRGETQYF. CDR3 coding DNA: TGTGCCACCAGTGACGGTCGAGGTGAGACCCAGTACTTC. This chain connects TRBV24-1 to TRBJ2-5; D remains ambiguous. Germline loops: CDR1 KGHDR, CDR2 SFDVKD. Trimming stripped 4 bases from V and 5 bases from J, with 10 bases between. This CDR3 is 13 amino acids long.

The chain uses TRBV4-1 and TRBJ2-1; 8 nucleotides line up with TRBD2. Germline values: CDR1 MGHRA, CDR2 YSYEKL. The CDR3 contains 15 residues. J gave up 3 bases and V 4 bases, and 5 bases lay outside the gene matches. As DNA, the CDR3 is TGCGCCAGCAGCCCCCTAGCGGGTAACTACAATGAGCAGTTCTTC. Its translation is CASSPLAGNYNEQFF.

The V and J genes are TRBV2 and TRBJ1-1; D may be TRBD1 (6 bases). Trimming left V 5 bases short and J 3 bases short, with 13 bases between. Germline loops: CDR1 SNHLY, CDR2 FYNNEI. The CDR3 runs 14 residues. The CDR3 loop reads CASSRGEWDTEAFF. In DNA, the CDR3 is TGTGCCAGCAGTAGGGGGGAATGGGACACTGAAGCTTTCTTT. The whole variable domain, filled in from reference TRBV2 and TRBJ1-1, reads EPEVTQTPSHQVTQMGQEVILRCVPISNHLYFYWYRQILGQKVEFLVSFYNNEISEKSEIFDDQFSVERPDGSNFTLKIRSTKLEDSAMYFCASSRGEWDTEAFFGQGTRLTVV.

This clonotype was recorded at least ten times. V is TRBV2 and J is TRBJ1-1; no clear D. CDR1 is SNHLY, CDR2 FYNNEI, per germline. V lost 4 bases to trimming and J lost 1 base, with 10 bases between them. The CDR3 has 14 residues. The CDR3 reads CASSGDWQNTEAFF. CDR3 sequence (DNA): TGTGCCAGCAGTGGAGATTGGCAGAACACTGAAGCTTTCTTT.

The sample holds a few counts of this clonotype. V gene TRBV4-1 combines with J gene TRBJ2-3, with no clear D. Trimming shortened V by 3 bases and J by 4 bases, and 14 bases separated the two germline ends. The CDR3 has 15 residues. Germline V gene lookup returns CDR1 MGHRA and CDR2 YSYEKL. The CDR3 region has the DNA TGCGCCAGCAGCCAGAGAAGGACGATTCCAGATACGCAGTATTTT. This codes for CASSQRRTIPDTQYF.

This clonotype occurred many times. V gene TRBV4-1 combines with J gene TRBJ2-7, with D maybe TRBD1 (6 bases). CDR1 and CDR2 (germline): MGHRA, YSYEKL. This CDR3 has 14 residues. V was trimmed by 7 bases and J by 0 bases, leaving 13 bases between them. CDR3 region: CASNQGLSSYEQYF. The CDR3 DNA sequence: TGCGCCAGCAATCAGGGGCTTAGCTCCTACGAGCAGTACTTC.

Only a few counts were recorded for this clonotype. A read error may explain this, as a much larger clone is one base away. The rearrangement links TRBV18 to TRBJ2-7; 8 bases fit TRBD2. CDR1 is KGHSH, CDR2 LQKENI, per germline. The V gene end was trimmed by 5 bases and the J gene end by 6 bases; junction bases not matched to a gene: 9. The CDR3 covers 14 residues. CDR3 region: CASSSSGRMGEQYF. The CDR3 DNA follows: TGTGCCAGCTCATCGAGCGGGAGAATGGGCGAGCAGTACTTC.

This clonotype came up many times. The V call is TRBV30, the J call TRBJ1-4; tentatively, D is TRBD1 (6 bases). This CDR3 spans 13 amino acids. With 6 bases removed from V and 4 bases from J, the gap between germline ends came to 12 bases. Per the germline V gene, CDR1 is GTSNPN and CDR2 is SVGIG (reference sequence). CDR3 region: CACLGGDNEKLFF. The CDR3 DNA reads TGTGCCTGTTTAGGGGGGGATAATGAAAAACTGTTTTTT.

The chain uses TRBV12-3 or TRBV12-4 and TRBJ2-1; no clear D gene. The CDR3 is 13 amino acids. V shed 2 bases and J shed 8 bases, with 10 bases lying between them. The chain's CDR3 is CASSLLDVHEQFF. The CDR3 bases are TGTGCCAGCAGTTTACTAGACGTTCATGAGCAGTTCTTC.

The chain joins TRBV25-1 to TRBJ1-4; D call uncertain. The V end lost 2 bases, the J end lost 10 bases, and 8 bases lay between the germline ends. The CDR3 runs 12 residues. CDR1 is MGHDK and CDR2 is SYGVNS in the germline V gene. The CDR3: CASSEGGGKLFF. CDR3 coding DNA: TGTGCCAGCAGTGAAGGAGGCGGAAAACTGTTTTTT.

This clonotype occurred many times. V usage is TRBV19 and J usage is TRBJ2-1; D gene unclear. There are 14 residues in the CDR3. V lost 6 bases, J lost 8 bases, and 17 bases lay in between. CDR1 and CDR2 (germline): LNHDA, SQIVND (reference sequence). The DNA of the CDR3 is TGTGCCAGTAGCCTCGAAGCTGGTATGGATGAGCAGTTCTTC. Translated: CASSLEAGMDEQFF.

This clonotype appeared a single time. The CDR3, as DNA: TGTGCCAGCAGCGCGCACAGGGGTAACACTGAAGCTTTCTTT. Its translation is CASSAHRGNTEAFF. V and J are TRBV11-2 and TRBJ1-1; 7 bases line up with TRBD1. V shed 5 bases and J 2 bases; nucleotides not matched to a gene: 5. The CDR3 has 14 amino acids. The germline gives CDR1 SGHAT, CDR2 FQNNGV.

This chain joins TRBV6-1 and TRBJ1-6, with no clear D. Germline lookup yields CDR1 MNHNS and CDR2 SASEGT. This CDR3 has 17 amino acids. Trimming removed 8 bases at V and 10 bases at J, with 27 bases between. The CDR3, as DNA: TGTGCCAGCCGCCGTAAGGCAGGTCCTGCCCTAGGGTCACCCCTCCACTTT. It yields the protein CASRRKAGPALGSPLHF.

This clonotype was seen repeatedly, ten times or more. The CDR3 nucleotides are TGTGCCAGCGGGACTAGCGGGAGTAATGAGCAGTTCTTC. Translated: CASGTSGSNEQFF. The chain employs TRBV19 and TRBJ2-1; 14 bases map to TRBD2. Germline V gene data show CDR1 as LNHDA and CDR2 as SQIVND (reference sequence). With 9 bases clipped from V and 7 bases from J, the junction kept 2 bases outside the gene matches. CDR3 length: 13 residues.

There are many counts of this clonotype. The V and J genes are TRBV3-1 and TRBJ1-1; D is unclear. Germline assignment: CDR1 LGHDT and CDR2 YNNKEL (reference sequence). This CDR3 is built from 12 residues. The V gene lost 3 bases and the J gene lost 1 base, with 3 bases spanning the gap. The CDR3: CASSHKNTEAFF. CDR3 DNA sequence: TGTGCCAGCAGCCACAAGAACACTGAAGCTTTCTTT.

The chain couples TRBV7-9 to TRBJ2-6; weak D call: TRBD1 (5 bases). This CDR3 has 21 residues. CDR1 and CDR2 from the germline V gene are SEHNR and FQNEAQ (reference sequence). Trimming removed 1 base from V and 1 base from J, with 23 bases in between. CDR3 residues: CASSLVLRLADRASGANVLTF. CDR3 DNA: TGTGCCAGCAGCTTAGTGCTGCGTCTGGCCGACAGAGCGTCTGGGGCCAACGTCCTGACTTTC. The variable domain in full, completed from reference TRBV7-9 and TRBJ2-6, reads DTGVSQNPRHKITKRGQNVTFRCDPISEHNRLYWYRQTLGQGPEFLTYFQNEAQLEKSRLLSDRFSAERPKGSFSTLEIQRTEQGDSAMYLCASSLVLRLADRASGANVLTFGAGSRLTVL.

This clonotype occurred many times. The rearrangement links TRBV19 to TRBJ1-1; 9 positions match TRBD1. Per germline, CDR1 LNHDA and CDR2 SQIVND (reference sequence). The CDR3 is made up of 14 amino acids. V was pared by 7 bases and J by 3 bases, with 6 bases of the junction left unmatched. Written as DNA, the CDR3 is TGTGCCAGTAATGCCGGGACAGGGTACACTGAAGCTTTCTTT. Translating gives CASNAGTGYTEAFF.

A few counts support this clonotype. This chain connects TRBV3-1 to TRBJ2-7; 13 bases line up with TRBD2. This CDR3 spans 17 amino acids. The V segment lost 1 base and the J segment 3 bases; nucleotides outside the gene matches: 6. In germline, CDR1 is LGHDT, CDR2 YNNKEL (reference sequence). The CDR3 coding sequence is TGTGCCAGCAGCCAAGGCAGGACTAGCGGGAGAATCTACGAGCAGTACTTC. Translated: CASSQGRTSGRIYEQYF.

This clonotype was counted ten times or more. This chain links TRBV28 with TRBJ2-1; 11 bases align to TRBD2. V shed 8 bases, J shed 3 bases, and the junction held 12 bases outside the gene matches. CDR1 and CDR2 from the germline V gene are MDHEN and SYDVKM. The CDR3 totals 17 residues. The CDR3, as DNA: TGTGCCAGCTGCTCCTTAGAGGGACTAGCGGACTACAATGAGCAGTTCTTC. Translation gives CASCSLEGLADYNEQFF.

This clonotype was counted ten times or more. The DNA is omitted, as the CDR3 cannot be located on it reliably, and the CDR3 follows TCRdb's listing. The chain employs TRBV10-2 and TRBJ1-1. From germline, CDR1 is WSHSY and CDR2 SAAADI. The CDR3 numbers 12 amino acids, ends counted. The CDR3 reads CASSTSTSVAFF.

The genes are TRBV2 and TRBJ2-5, with D tentatively TRBD1 or TRBD2 (5 bases each). In germline, CDR1 is SNHLY, CDR2 FYNNEI. V lost 1 base and J 5 bases, leaving 14 bases between the germline ends. The CDR3 sequence is 15 residues long. The CDR3 nucleotides are TGTGCCAGCAGTGAAGGGGGGATCCAAGCCGAGACCCAGTACTTC. Translation: CASSEGGIQAETQYF.

This chain uses TRBV11-3 with TRBJ1-2; D is unclear. Germline V gene lookup returns CDR1 SGHNT and CDR2 YENEEA. V lost 3 bases and J lost 0, with 5 bases in between. This CDR3 spans 13 amino acids. This CDR3 is CASSFNPNYGYTF. The CDR3 DNA sequence: TGTGCCAGCAGCTTCAATCCTAACTATGGCTACACCTTC.

The rearrangement uses TRBV7-9 and TRBJ2-3, with 8 bases that match TRBD2. J lost 6 bases, V lost 0 bases, and 11 bases had no gene match. CDR3 length: 17 amino acids. Germline V gene data show CDR1 as SEHNR and CDR2 as FQNEAQ (reference sequence). In nucleotides, the CDR3 is TGTGCCAGCAGCTTAGCGTCAACTAGCGGAAGTATCGATACGCAGTATTTT. The encoded protein is CASSLASTSGSIDTQYF.